Below are 26 T cell receptor beta chains sequenced from a single sample in a study of somatic mutations in cytotoxic T cells in rheumatoid arthritis. Sequenced by immunoSEQ multiplex PCR; TCRdb stores in-frame clones only, minus some. The sample carries more than 2,500 clones, around 63% recorded once. The sample consisted of CD8+ T cells sorted from synovial fluid. The receptors were sampled from a woman aged 18-30 years with rheumatoid arthritis.

The rearrangement joins TRBV28 to TRBJ2-7; the D is unclear. V was shortened by 4 bases and J by 0 bases, with 4 bases between the two germline ends. CDR3 length: 12 amino acids. Germline V CDR1 and CDR2: MDHEN, SYDVKM. CDR3 protein: CASSSNSYEQYF. CDR3 DNA: TGTGCCAGCAGTTCCAACTCCTACGAGCAGTACTTC.

This clone appeared a few times. This chain connects TRBV4-2 to TRBJ2-5; possible D gene TRBD1, 6 bases. The tail of the sequence fits TRBJ2-7 better, so the J call may be wrong. The CDR3 covers 15 residues. CDR1 is LGHNA and CDR2 is YNFKEQ in the germline V gene. For the CDR3, the DNA is TGTGCCAGCAGCCAAGAACAGGGCTTCTCCTACGAGCAGTACTTC. Amino acids: CASSQEQGFSYEQYF.

This chain connects TRBV27 to TRBJ2-4; no firm D call. Trimming pared 0 bases from V and 0 bases from J, leaving 9 bases between. The CDR3 length is 16 residues. CDR1 is MNHEY, CDR2 SMNVEV, per germline (reference sequence). DNA of the CDR3: TGTGCCAGCAGTTTATCAGGTGGGCTAGCCAAAAACATTCAGTACTTC. Translating it yields CASSLSGGLAKNIQYF.

The chain employs TRBV7-7 and TRBJ2-7; D call uncertain. The germline CDR1 and CDR2 sequences are SSHAT and FNYEAQ (reference sequence). Trimming removed 5 bases from V and 3 bases from J, with 11 bases in between. The CDR3 has 13 residues. The CDR3 spells CASSPRLNYEQYF. CDR3 nucleotide sequence: TGTGCCAGCAGCCCAAGACTGAACTACGAGCAGTACTTC.

This clone has just a few counts. This chain joins TRBV11-2 and TRBJ1-1, with D unclear. The germline gives CDR1 SGHAT, CDR2 FQNNGV. The CDR3 contains 13 residues. V gave up 2 bases and J gave up 4 bases, with 8 bases separating them. The CDR3 loop is CASSLTAGTEAFF. CDR3 coding DNA: TGTGCCAGCAGCTTAACAGCAGGCACTGAAGCTTTCTTT.

This chain joins TRBV2 and TRBJ1-2; unclear D gene. The germline V and J ends were trimmed by 6 bases and 4 bases, with 9 bases remaining between them. Germline loops: CDR1 SNHLY, CDR2 FYNNEI. This CDR3 comprises 12 residues. CDR3 coding DNA: TGTGCCAGCAGCCCGGGGAGCTATGGCTACACCTTC. Translation gives CASSPGSYGYTF.

This clone was found once. The CDR3 nucleotides read TGTGCCAGCAGCGTAGGGGGGGGACCTCCCTACGAGCAGTACTTC. Amino acid sequence: CASSVGGGPPYEQYF. The genes are TRBV9 and TRBJ2-7; 7 bases align to TRBD2. Germline loops: CDR1 SGDLS, CDR2 YYNGEE. This CDR3 has 15 amino acids. Trimming removed 0 bases from V and 2 bases from J; junction bases left unmatched: 5.

J is TRBJ2-1 and V is TRBV4-3, with a tentative D call TRBD2 (6 bases). The germline V gene encodes CDR1 LGHNA and CDR2 YSLEER. CDR3 length equals 16 residues. The germline V and J ends were trimmed by 0 bases and 8 bases, with 17 bases remaining between them. The CDR3 spells CASSQDPTRPSDEQFF. The CDR3 DNA reads as TGCGCCAGCAGCCAAGATCCGACTAGACCCTCGGATGAGCAGTTCTTC.

The CDR3 DNA follows: TGCAGCGTTGACGGGACAGGGGGCCCTGAGGGCTCCTACGAGCAGTACTTC. Its protein product is CSVDGTGGPEGSYEQYF. The V and J genes are TRBV29-1 and TRBJ2-7; TRBD1 aligns across 12 bases. From germline, CDR1 is SQVTM and CDR2 ANQGSEA. The CDR3 is 17 amino acids. J lost 0 bases, V lost 3 bases, and 9 bases had no gene match.

A few counts support this clone. The chain employs TRBV29-1 and TRBJ2-7, with 12 bases that match TRBD2. Germline V gives CDR1 SQVTM, CDR2 ANQGSEA. The CDR3 runs to 13 residues. V trimming: 7 bases; J trimming: 3 bases; junction bases outside the gene matches: 4. This CDR3 reads CSAELAGGYEQYF. CDR3 in DNA: TGCAGCGCGGAACTAGCGGGAGGCTACGAGCAGTACTTC.

The genes are TRBV9 and TRBJ1-2; D unclear. Deletions cut 2 bases from V and 7 bases from J, with 15 bases between. Germline V gene sequence: CDR1 SGDLS, CDR2 YYNGEE. This CDR3 contains 14 residues. Here the CDR3 DNA reads TGTGCCAGCAGCGTGGGAGCAAGTCTGGGTGGCTACACCTTC. Its protein is CASSVGASLGGYTF.

V and J are TRBV5-1 and TRBJ2-2; the match to TRBD1 covers 7 bases. V lost 4 bases and J lost 1; bases outside the gene matches: 7. CDR3 length equals 16 residues. The germline V gene has CDR1 SGHRS and CDR2 YFSETQ. The chain's CDR3 is CASSKRTGLNTGELFF. CDR3 nucleotides: TGCGCCAGCAGCAAACGGACAGGCCTGAACACCGGGGAGCTGTTTTTT.

This clone is medium-sized in the sample. The chain recombines TRBV9 with TRBJ2-1, with 8 positions matching TRBD2. CDR3 size: 15 residues. J gave up 6 bases and V 4 bases, and 9 bases lay outside the gene matches. Germline values: CDR1 SGDLS, CDR2 YYNGEE. The CDR3 nucleotides are TGTGCCAGCAGCCTCACAGCGGGAGACGTCAATGAGCAGTTCTTC. Translating it yields CASSLTAGDVNEQFF.

The V gene is TRBV6-5, the J gene TRBJ1-2; D gene unclear. The V end was cut by 2 bases, the J end by 8 bases, with 15 bases between. Germline values: CDR1 MNHEY, CDR2 SVGAGI. This CDR3 contains 14 residues. The CDR3 loop is CASSYGGPPRGYTF. The CDR3 region has the DNA TGTGCCAGCAGTTACGGAGGGCCGCCTCGCGGCTACACCTTC.

J is TRBJ1-1 and V is TRBV28; unclear D gene. This CDR3 has 11 amino acids. Per the germline V gene, CDR1 is MDHEN and CDR2 is SYDVKM. V was trimmed by 10 bases and J by 4 bases, leaving 10 bases between them. DNA of the CDR3: TGTGCCACCTTGTTGGCCACTGAAGCTTTCTTT. This codes for CATLLATEAFF.

This rearrangement joins TRBV19 to TRBJ1-1; maybe TRBD1 (5 bases). CDR1 and CDR2 (germline): LNHDA, SQIVND (reference sequence). Trimming stripped 5 bases from V and 4 bases from J, with 14 bases between. CDR3 length: 14 residues. The CDR3 sequence is CASSYGASATEAFF. CDR3 DNA: TGTGCCAGTAGTTATGGGGCCTCTGCCACTGAAGCTTTCTTT.

This chain connects TRBV6-5 to TRBJ2-2; TRBD1 matches 7 bases. The CDR3 length is 16 residues. After removal of 0 bases from V and 3 bases from J, the junction contained 4 bases not matched to a gene. Germline CDR1 reads MNHEY; CDR2 reads SVGAGI. This chain's CDR3 is CASSYSAGTDTGELFF. The CDR3 DNA sequence: TGTGCCAGCAGTTACTCGGCTGGGACAGACACCGGGGAGCTGTTTTTT.

The chain uses TRBV7-9 and TRBJ2-1; 7 bases align to TRBD2. The CDR3 spans 17 residues. Germline CDR1 and CDR2: SEHNR and FQNEAQ (reference sequence). V lost 4 bases to trimming and J lost 2 bases; unmatched junction nucleotides: 11. The CDR3 sequence is CASSSNALARAYNEQFF. The CDR3 nucleotides are TGTGCCAGCAGCTCAAACGCACTAGCGCGTGCCTACAATGAGCAGTTCTTC.

This clone appeared a few times. V and J are TRBV4-3 and TRBJ1-3; D remains unclear. In germline, CDR1 is LGHNA, CDR2 YSLEER. This CDR3 has 14 amino acids. Trimming took 0 bases from V and 4 from J, leaving 7 bases between them. The CDR3 coding sequence is TGCGCCAGCAGCCAAGATGGGCTGGGAAACACCATATATTTT. The encoded protein is CASSQDGLGNTIYF.

The chain couples TRBV7-8 to TRBJ2-3, with D possibly being TRBD2 (6 bases). Germline V gives CDR1 SGHVS, CDR2 FQNEAQ. CDR3 size: 16 residues. V lost 0 bases to trimming and J lost 6 bases, with 16 bases between them. The CDR3 protein is CASSLAGREVADTQYF. The CDR3, as DNA: TGTGCCAGCAGCTTAGCGGGCAGGGAGGTCGCGGATACGCAGTATTTT.

The chain is built from TRBV7-9 and TRBJ2-7; D possibly corresponds to TRBD2 (5 bases). V was clipped by 5 bases and J by 0 bases, with 11 bases between them. The CDR3 contains 14 residues. Germline-derived CDR1 and CDR2 are SEHNR and FQNEAQ (reference sequence). The CDR3 nucleotides are TGTGCCAGCAGCCCGGATGGGAGCTCCTACGAGCAGTACTTC. This translates into CASSPDGSSYEQYF.

The genes are TRBV5-6 and TRBJ1-1; D gene uncertain. The V gene lost 3 bases and the J gene lost 0 bases, with 6 bases spanning the gap. The CDR3 extends over 13 amino acids. Germline-derived CDR1 and CDR2 are SGHDT and YYEEEE. The CDR3 loop reads CASSSGVNTEAFF. In nucleotides, the CDR3 is TGTGCCAGCAGCTCGGGAGTGAACACTGAAGCTTTCTTT.

This chain links TRBV4-2 with TRBJ2-3; D is uncertain. From germline, CDR1 is LGHNA and CDR2 YNFKEQ. The CDR3 totals 14 residues. V was shortened by 0 bases and J by 0 bases, with 4 bases between the two germline ends. The CDR3 is CASSQEASTDTQYF. The CDR3, as DNA: TGTGCCAGCAGCCAAGAGGCAAGCACAGATACGCAGTATTTT.

The V call is TRBV15, the J call TRBJ2-1; TRBD1 matches at 8 bases. The V and J ends lost 7 bases and 3 bases, in that order; junction bases with no gene match: 8. This CDR3 is built from 15 residues. The germline CDR1 and CDR2 sequences are LNHNV and YYDKDF (reference sequence). The CDR3 DNA sequence: TGTGCCACCACCTCGGACAGGGACTTCTACAATGAGCAGTTCTTC. It specifies CATTSDRDFYNEQFF.

The rearrangement uses TRBV9 and TRBJ2-5; 7 positions match TRBD1. Trimming cost V 1 base and J 4 bases; bases outside gene matches: 4. The CDR3 is made up of 14 amino acids. Germline CDR1 and CDR2: SGDLS and YYNGEE. CDR3 sequence reads: CASSVSPGGETQYF. CDR3 DNA sequence: TGTGCCAGCAGCGTAAGTCCAGGGGGAGAGACCCAGTACTTC. Supplemented by reference TRBV9 and TRBJ2-5, the full variable domain reads DSGVTQTPKHLITATGQRVTLRCSPRSGDLSVYWYQQSLDQGLQFLIQYYNGEERAKGNILERFSAQQFPDLHSELNLSSLELGDSALYFCASSVSPGGETQYFGPGTRLLVL.

The chain is built from TRBV10-3 and TRBJ1-2; weak D call: TRBD1 (5 bases). V shed 3 bases and J shed 4 bases, with 12 bases lying between them. Germline V gives CDR1 ENHRY, CDR2 SYGVKD. The length of the CDR3 is 14 residues. The DNA of the CDR3 is TGTGCCATCAGTGATAACTCCGGGGGCTATGGCTACACCTTC. Protein product: CAISDNSGGYGYTF.